A selection of T cell receptor beta chains follows, all from one sample in a study of CD8+ T cells in alopecia areata. Here immunoSEQ multiplex PCR was the method, and the copy in TCRdb shows in-frame clones only, minus some. This table has under 250,000 clones, around 62% appearing once. The sequenced sample was CD4+ T cells sorted from blood, obtained at week 0. All receptors derive from a human donor with alopecia areata. Both conserved end residues are part of each CDR3. D genes are given only for firm matches. Size tells how often a clone was seen (once, few, many) or the class of an expanded clone, and some rows leave it out.

clone size | J gene | D gene | V gene | CDR3 DNA | CDR3 protein
few | TRBJ1-1 | - | TRBV5-1 | TGCGCCAGCAGCTTGGAGGGGAACACTGAAGCTTTCTTT | CASSLEGNTEAFF
- | TRBJ2-1 | TRBD2 | TRBV5-4 | TGTGCCAGCAGGGCTTTCGGGAGGGCGTACAATGAGCAGTTCTTC | CASRAFGRAYNEQFF
few | TRBJ2-7 | - | TRBV7-9 | TGTGCCAGCAGCTTAGGAGGGCAGGAAGGGGCCTACGAGCAGTACTTC | CASSLGGQEGAYEQYF
- | TRBJ1-1 | - | TRBV29-1 | TGCAGCGTTGGAGCCGGGACTGAAGCTTTCTTT | CSVGAGTEAFF
- | TRBJ2-6 | TRBD1 | TRBV2 | TGTGCCAGCAGTCTGACAGGGGGCGCTTCTGGGGCCAACGTCCTGACTTTC | CASSLTGGASGANVLTF
- | TRBJ1-4 | TRBD1 | TRBV29-1 | TGCAGCGTGAGGTCAGGGGGCAGGGATGAAAAACTGTTTTTT | CSVRSGGRDEKLFF
- | TRBJ2-3 | - | TRBV29-1 | TGCAGCGTTGAGAGCAGTTTCACAGATACGCAGTATTTT | CSVESSFTDTQYF
- | TRBJ2-7 | TRBD1 | TRBV29-1 | TGCAGCGTTGAAGAAGTGACAGGGGGGTCCTACGAGCAGTACTTC | CSVEEVTGGSYEQYF
- | TRBJ1-2 | - | TRBV4-1 | TGCGCCAGCAGCCAATTTCCGACAGAATCTAACTATGGCTACACCTTC | CASSQFPTESNYGYTF
once | TRBJ2-6 | - | TRBV18 | TGTGCCAGCTCACCCTTAGTGGCTGGGGCCAACGTCCTGACTTTC | CASSPLVAGANVLTF
- | TRBJ2-5 | - | TRBV19 | TGTGCCAGTAGGGCGCCCCAGCGTTACCAAGAGACCCAGTACTTC | CASRAPQRYQETQYF
- | TRBJ1-1 | TRBD1 | TRBV30 | TGTGCCTGGAGTGTACTCGGGACAGGGATCACTGAAGCTTTCTTT | CAWSVLGTGITEAFF
few | TRBJ2-7 | - | TRBV30 | TGTGCCTGGAGTGTACAAGGATACGAGCAGTACTTC | CAWSVQGYEQYF
- | TRBJ1-5 | TRBD1 | TRBV30 | TGTGCCTGGAGTGTGGGGACAGGGGGCAATCAGCCCCAGCATTTT | CAWSVGTGGNQPQHF
- | TRBJ2-1 | - | TRBV30 | TGTGCCTGGAGTTTACCCGGGGCGGGGAGGGGGAGTGAGCAGTTCTTC | CAWSLPGAGRGSEQFF
- | TRBJ2-5 | - | TRBV9 | TGTGCCAGCAGCGTGGGAGGGGGCGGAGAGACCCAGTACTTC | CASSVGGGGETQYF
- | TRBJ2-2 | TRBD2 | TRBV4-2 | TGTGCCAGCAGCCAAGAGGGACGGGAGGTGTCCGGGGAGCTGTTTTTT | CASSQEGREVSGELFF
- | TRBJ2-4 | - | TRBV5-6 | TGTGCCAGCATGCGAGACAGGACCCCCCAAAACATTCAGTACTTC | CASMRDRTPQNIQYF
- | TRBJ2-1 | TRBD2 | TRBV30 | TGTGCCTGGAGTTTTTCTAGCGGGTACAATGAGCAGTTCTTC | CAWSFSSGYNEQFF
- | TRBJ1-1 | TRBD1 | TRBV7-3 | TGTGCCAGCAGCCTTCGACAGGGAGACACTGAAGCTTTCTTT | CASSLRQGDTEAFF
many | TRBJ2-7 | - | TRBV19 | TGTGCCAGTCAGGCAGGGGTCGGCGAGCAGTACTTC | CASQAGVGEQYF
- | TRBJ2-1 | TRBD2 | TRBV15 | TGTGCCACCAGCAGAGAGAGGCGGGGGGTTGAGCAGTTCTTC | CATSRERRGVEQFF
- | TRBJ2-2 | TRBD2 | TRBV5-6 | TGTGCCAGCAGCTTGGCGCTAGCGGGAGCCGGGGAGCTGTTTTTT | CASSLALAGAGELFF